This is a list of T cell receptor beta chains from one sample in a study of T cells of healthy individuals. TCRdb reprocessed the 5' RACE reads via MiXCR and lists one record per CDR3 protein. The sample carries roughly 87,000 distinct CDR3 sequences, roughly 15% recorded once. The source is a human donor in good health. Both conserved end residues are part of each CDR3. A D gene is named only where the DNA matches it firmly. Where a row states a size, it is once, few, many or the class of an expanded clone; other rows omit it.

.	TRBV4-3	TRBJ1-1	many	TGCGCCAGCAGCGCCACAGGGAAGGCCACTGAAGCTTTCTTT	CASSATGKATEAFF
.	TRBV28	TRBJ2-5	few	TGTGCCAGCAGTTTATGGACCGACTCTGGACATATCCAGGACTTAGAGACCCAGTACTTC	CASSLWTDSGHIQDLETQYF
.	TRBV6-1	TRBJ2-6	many	TGTGCCAGCAGTGACCAGAGCTCTGGGGCCAACGTCCTGACTTTC	CASSDQSSGANVLTF
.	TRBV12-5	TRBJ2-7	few	TGTGCTAGTGCCCCAGGACCGAATCGGGAGCAGTACTTC	CASAPGPNREQYF
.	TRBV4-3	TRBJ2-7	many	TGCGCCAGCAGCCAAGATCCGGGTTCGGCCTACGAGCAGTACTTC	CASSQDPGSAYEQYF
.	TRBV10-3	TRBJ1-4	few	TGTGCCATCAGTGATCGGGAAAAACTGTTTTTT	CAISDREKLFF
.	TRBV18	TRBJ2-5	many	TGTGCCAGCTCACCACGGGCCTCGGGAGAGACCCAGTACTTC	CASSPRASGETQYF
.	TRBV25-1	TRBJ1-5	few	TGTGCCAGCAGTGAAGGAGATCAGCCCCAGCATTTT	CASSEGDQPQHF
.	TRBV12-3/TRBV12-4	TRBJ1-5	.	TGTGCCAGCAGCCGAGAGGTGGTCCGGCCCCAGCATTTT	CASSREVVRPQHF
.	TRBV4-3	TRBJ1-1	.	TGCGCCAGCAGCCAGTCGGGCATGAACACTGAAGCTTTCTTT	CASSQSGMNTEAFF
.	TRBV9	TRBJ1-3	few	TGTGCCAGCAGCGTTCAAGGGGCTGGAAACACCATATATTTT	CASSVQGAGNTIYF
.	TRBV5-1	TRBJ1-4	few	TGCGCCAGCAGCTTGGAAGGCAGGGAGGAGGAAAAACTGTTTTTT	CASSLEGREEEKLFF
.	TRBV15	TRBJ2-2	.	TGTGCCACCAGCAGAACCCCTAGGGTCGACACCGGGGAGCTGTTTTTT	CATSRTPRVDTGELFF
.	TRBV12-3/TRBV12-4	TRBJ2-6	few	TGTGCCAGCATGGGTGACAGCTCTGGGGCCAACGTCCTGACTTTC	CASMGDSSGANVLTF
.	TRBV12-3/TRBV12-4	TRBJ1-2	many	TGTGCCAGCAGGCAGGGATTAGGCTACACCTTC	CASRQGLGYTF
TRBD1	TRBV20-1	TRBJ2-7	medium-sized	TGCAGTGCTAGAATCGGGACAGGGGGCTACGAGCAGTACTTC	CSARIGTGGYEQYF
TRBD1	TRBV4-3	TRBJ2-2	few	TGCGCCAGCAGCCACGTTACAGGGGCCGGGGAGCTGTTTTTT	CASSHVTGAGELFF
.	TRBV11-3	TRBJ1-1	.	TGTGCCAGCAGCTTGGGGGGGTCATTATTCTTT	CASSLGGSLFF
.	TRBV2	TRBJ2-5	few	TGTGCCAGCATCAAAGGGGTGATACAAGAGACCCAGTACTTC	CASIKGVIQETQYF
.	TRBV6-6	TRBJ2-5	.	TGTGCCAGCAGTTCCCCGGTTAGAGAGACCCAGTACTTC	CASSSPVRETQYF
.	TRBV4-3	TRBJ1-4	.	TGCGCCAGCAGCCCTCGGACCGCCTCAAATGAAAAACTGTTTTTT	CASSPRTASNEKLFF
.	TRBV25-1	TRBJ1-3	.	TGTGCCAGCAGTGACCCGGGATACTCTGGAAACACCATATATTTT	CASSDPGYSGNTIYF
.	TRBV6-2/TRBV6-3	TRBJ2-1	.	TGTGCCAGCAGTTACTTGTCTGAGCAGTTCTTC	CASSYLSEQFF
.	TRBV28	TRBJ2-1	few	TGTGCCAGCAGTCCTTCCCTGGTGGGGTATGAGCAGTTCTTC	CASSPSLVGYEQFF
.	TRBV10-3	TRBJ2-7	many	TGTGCCATCTGGGACTCCGTCACCTACGAGCAGTACTTC	CAIWDSVTYEQYF
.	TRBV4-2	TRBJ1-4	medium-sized	TGTGCCAGCAGCCTTAAGCCCGGGCACACCGTTAATGAAAAACTGTTTTTT	CASSLKPGHTVNEKLFF
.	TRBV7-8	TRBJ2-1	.	TGTGCCAGCAGCCAGAGGACAGTCTACAATGAGCAGTTCTTC	CASSQRTVYNEQFF
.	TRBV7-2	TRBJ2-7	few	TGTGCCAGCAGCTTCCGGATAGCGGACCCTATCTACGAGCAGTACTTC	CASSFRIADPIYEQYF
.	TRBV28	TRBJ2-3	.	TGTGCCAGCAGTTTTCGTGGAGATACGCAGTATTTT	CASSFRGDTQYF
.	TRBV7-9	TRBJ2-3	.	TGTGCCAGCAGCTTACCTCCGGGGGCTTTCACAGATACGCAGTATTTT	CASSLPPGAFTDTQYF
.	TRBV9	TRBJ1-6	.	TGTGCCAGCAGCGTAGCTACCGGGGAAGGCCTCCACTTT	CASSVATGEGLHF
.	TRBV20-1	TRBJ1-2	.	TGCAGTGCTATCCCCCCGCGCGAACTGGGACAAAAGAATGGCTACACCTTC	CSAIPPRELGQKNGYTF
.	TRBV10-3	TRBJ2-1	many	TGTGCCACCTCCCCAGGGGATCTCAATGAGCAGTTCTTC	CATSPGDLNEQFF
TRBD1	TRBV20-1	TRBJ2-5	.	TGCAGTGCCGATGATCGGGACAGGGGGCAAGAGACCCAGTACTTC	CSADDRDRGQETQYF
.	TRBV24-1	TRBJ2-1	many	TGTGCCACCGGAGGGCAGGGTCAAGGCCACAATGAGCAGTTCTTC	CATGGQGQGHNEQFF
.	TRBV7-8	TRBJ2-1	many	TGTGCCAGCAGCCCGGGAGCGGAGACTAGCAATGAGCAGTTCTTC	CASSPGAETSNEQFF
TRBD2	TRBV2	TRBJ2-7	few	TGTGCCAGGAGAGGGCTAGCGGGGGCGCAGTACTTC	CARRGLAGAQYF
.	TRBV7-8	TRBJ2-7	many	TGTGCCAGCAGCTTGGGGGGGCACGACGAGCAGTACTTC	CASSLGGHDEQYF
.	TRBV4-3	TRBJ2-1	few	TGCGCCAGCAGCCAAGAGGCGTTAGTGAGCTCCTACAATGAGCAGTTCTTC	CASSQEALVSSYNEQFF
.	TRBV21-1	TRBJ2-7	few	TGTGCCAGCAGCAAAGCTAGCGCAGGGGCTTATACCTACGAGCAGTACTTC	CASSKASAGAYTYEQYF
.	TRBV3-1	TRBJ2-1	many	TGTGCCAGCAGCCAAGGTAACAGCAACAATGAGCAGTTCTTC	CASSQGNSNNEQFF
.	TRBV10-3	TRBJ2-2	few	TGTGCCATCGGGGGGGCAGGGGCGATCACCGGGGAGCTGTTTTTT	CAIGGAGAITGELFF
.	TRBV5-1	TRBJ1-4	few	TGCGCCAGCAGCTTGGGTGGGGGCCTGAACACTAATGAAAAACTGTTTTTT	CASSLGGGLNTNEKLFF
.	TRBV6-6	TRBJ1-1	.	TGTGCCAGCAGTTACTTATACTCGTGGTTT	CASSYLYSWF
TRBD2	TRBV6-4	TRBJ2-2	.	TGTGCCAGCAGCGCACTAGCGGGAGCAGCCGGGGAGCTGTTTTTT	CASSALAGAAGELFF
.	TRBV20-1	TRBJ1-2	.	TGCAGTGCTAGAGACGTGTTCCGCTACACCTTC	CSARDVFRYTF
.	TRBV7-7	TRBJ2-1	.	TGTGCTAGCAGCTTAGGCCTGGCGGGAACCTACAATGAGCAGTTCTTC	CASSLGLAGTYNEQFF
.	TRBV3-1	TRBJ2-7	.	TGTGCCAGCAGCCAAGTTCAGATGGGCAGAGACGAGCAGTACTTC	CASSQVQMGRDEQYF
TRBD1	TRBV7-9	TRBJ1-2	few	TGTGCCAGCAGCCTACCCGGAGGGTGGACAGGCCCTTTTAACTATGGCTACACCTTC	CASSLPGGWTGPFNYGYTF
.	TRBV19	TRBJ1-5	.	TGTGCCAGTAGTTTTGGGGGAGGACGGAACAATCAGCCCCAGCATTTT	CASSFGGGRNNQPQHF